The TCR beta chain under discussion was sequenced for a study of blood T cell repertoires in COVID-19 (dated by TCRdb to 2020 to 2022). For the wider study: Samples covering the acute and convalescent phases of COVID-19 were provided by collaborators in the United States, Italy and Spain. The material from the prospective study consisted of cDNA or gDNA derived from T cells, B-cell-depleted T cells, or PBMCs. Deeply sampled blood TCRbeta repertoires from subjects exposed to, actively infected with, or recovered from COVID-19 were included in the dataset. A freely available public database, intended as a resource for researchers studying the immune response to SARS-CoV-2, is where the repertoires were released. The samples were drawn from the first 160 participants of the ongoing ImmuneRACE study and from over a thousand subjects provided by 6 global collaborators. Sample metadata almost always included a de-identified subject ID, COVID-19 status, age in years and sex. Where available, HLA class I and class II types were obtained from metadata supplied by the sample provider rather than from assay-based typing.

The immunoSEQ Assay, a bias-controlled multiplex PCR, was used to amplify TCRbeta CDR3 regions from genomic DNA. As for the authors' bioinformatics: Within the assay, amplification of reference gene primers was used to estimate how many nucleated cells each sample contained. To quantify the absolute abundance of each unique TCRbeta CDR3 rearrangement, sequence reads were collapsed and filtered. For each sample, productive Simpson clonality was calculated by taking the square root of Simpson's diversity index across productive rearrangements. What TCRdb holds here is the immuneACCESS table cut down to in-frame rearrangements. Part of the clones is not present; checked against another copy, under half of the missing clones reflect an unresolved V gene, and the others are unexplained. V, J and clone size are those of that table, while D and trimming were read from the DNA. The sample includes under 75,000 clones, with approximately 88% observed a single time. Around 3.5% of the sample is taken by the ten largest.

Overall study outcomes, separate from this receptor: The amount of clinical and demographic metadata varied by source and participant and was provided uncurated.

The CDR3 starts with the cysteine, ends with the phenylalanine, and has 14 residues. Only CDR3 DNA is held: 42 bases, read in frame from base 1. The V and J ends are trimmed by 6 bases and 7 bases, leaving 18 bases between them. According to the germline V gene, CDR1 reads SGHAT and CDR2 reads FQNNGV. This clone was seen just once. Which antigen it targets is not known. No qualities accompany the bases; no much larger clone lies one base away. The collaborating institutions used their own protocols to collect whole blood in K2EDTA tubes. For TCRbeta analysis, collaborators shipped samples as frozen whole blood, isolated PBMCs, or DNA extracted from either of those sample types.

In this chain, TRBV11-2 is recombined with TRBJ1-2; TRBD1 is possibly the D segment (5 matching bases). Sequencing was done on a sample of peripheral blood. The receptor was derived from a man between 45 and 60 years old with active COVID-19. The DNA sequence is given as TGTGCCAGCAGTAAATGGGGGGGATTGGGTGGCTACACCTTC. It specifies CASSKWGGLGGYTF.